These 21 T cell receptor beta chains share one sample of origin, sequenced in a study of OX40 agonist ivuxolimab in advanced cancers. Repertoires were generated with immunoSEQ multiplex PCR, while TCRdb's copy carries only in-frame clones and drops some. The profile covers about 42,000 clones, with 70% to 90% appearing a single time and around 10% taken by the ten largest. Sequenced material: CD4+ or CD8+ T cells sorted from blood, taken in a trial of the OX40 agonist ivuxolimab. The origin of the receptors is an adult with an advanced solid tumor such as melanoma, head and neck, liver or kidney cancer.

The gene calls are TRBV28 and TRBJ2-4; TRBD1 or TRBD2 may be the D gene (5 bases each). CDR1 MDHEN and CDR2 SYDVKM come from the germline V gene. V lost 3 bases and J 2 bases, leaving 8 bases between the germline ends. This CDR3 comprises 14 residues. The DNA for the CDR3 is TGTGCCAGCAGTTTGAGGGGTCCCAAAAACATTCAGTACTTC. This translates into CASSLRGPKNIQYF.

This chain uses TRBV19 with TRBJ2-1, with 12 bases lining up with TRBD1. J gave up 8 bases and V 8 bases, and 10 bases lay outside the gene matches. Per germline, CDR1 LNHDA and CDR2 SQIVND (reference sequence). This CDR3 has 15 amino acids. The CDR3 region is CASRKGQGAVDEQFF. The CDR3 DNA follows: TGTGCCAGTCGTAAGGGACAGGGGGCGGTGGATGAGCAGTTCTTC.

J is TRBJ2-7 and V is TRBV7-8, with TRBD1 matching 9 bases. The CDR3 is 16 amino acids. CDR1 and CDR2 (germline): SGHVS, FQNEAQ. V gave up 4 bases and J gave up 6 bases; unmatched junction bases: 13. The CDR3 spells CASSSIPGQGTGEQYF. The CDR3 nucleotides are TGTGCCAGCAGCTCAATTCCGGGACAGGGAACCGGCGAGCAGTACTTC.

The chain has TRBV28 and TRBJ2-7, with D possibly TRBD2 on 6 matching bases. Trimming took off 5 bases at V and 3 bases at J, with 17 bases between the two ends. The CDR3 covers 15 residues. From germline, CDR1 is MDHEN and CDR2 SYDVKM. As DNA, the CDR3 is TGTGCCAGCAGTACCCCCGCGGGGCTGATCTACGAGCAGTACTTC. Its translation: CASSTPAGLIYEQYF.

This rearrangement joins TRBV27 to TRBJ2-2; TRBD2 aligns across 11 bases. Looked up from germline, CDR1 is MNHEY and CDR2 is SMNVEV (reference sequence). This CDR3 is 17 amino acids long. V lost 5 bases, J lost 2 bases, and 7 bases stayed unmatched. CDR3 loop: CASSRTSGLSNTGELFF. DNA of the CDR3: TGTGCCAGCAGTAGGACTAGCGGGCTGTCCAACACCGGGGAGCTGTTTTTT.

V gene TRBV29-1 combines with J gene TRBJ1-1; D is possibly TRBD1 (5 bases). The V gene lost 1 base and the J gene lost 7 bases, with 25 bases spanning the gap. The germline V gene has CDR1 SQVTM and CDR2 ANQGSEA. This CDR3 region has 17 residues. The DNA of the CDR3 is TGCAGCGTTGAAGGCCAGGGTTATCAGTTCGGAAATAATGAAGCTTTCTTT. Translation: CSVEGQGYQFGNNEAFF. Complete variable domain (other parts from reference TRBV29-1 and TRBJ1-1): SAVISQKPSRDICQRGTSLTIQCQVDSQVTMMFWYRQQPGQSLTLIATANQGSEATYESGFVIDKFPISRPNLTFSTLTVSNMSPEDSSIYLCSVEGQGYQFGNNEAFFGQGTRLTVV.

The chain joins TRBV18 to TRBJ1-2; D might be TRBD1 (6 bases). Trimming removed 2 bases at V and 0 bases at J, with 22 bases between. The CDR3 is 19 amino acids. Germline V gives CDR1 KGHSH, CDR2 LQKENI. The CDR3, as DNA: TGTGCCAGCTCACCAGCGTCCCTTGGGAGGGGGTCTCCTAACTATGGCTACACCTTC. Residues: CASSPASLGRGSPNYGYTF.

This clone was detected only once. The chain couples TRBV27 to TRBJ2-7, with 10 bases aligning to TRBD1. The CDR3 extends over 17 amino acids. From germline, CDR1 is MNHEY and CDR2 SMNVEV (reference sequence). V was clipped by 6 bases and J by 2 bases; unmatched bases: 13. Written as DNA, the CDR3 is TGTGCCAGCAGATTCCCCGGACAGGGGGGGGGCCCCTACGAGCAGTACTTC. Translation gives CASRFPGQGGGPYEQYF.

This chain connects TRBV27 to TRBJ2-5; D may be TRBD1 or TRBD2 (6 bases each). Trimming removed 6 bases from V and 4 bases from J, with 15 bases in between. Germline lookup yields CDR1 MNHEY and CDR2 SMNVEV (reference sequence). CDR3 length equals 14 residues. In DNA, the CDR3 is TGTGCCAGCAGCCCCTTCGGGGGCACAGAGACCCAGTACTTC. Translated, it gives CASSPFGGTETQYF.

This chain connects TRBV5-1 to TRBJ1-6; the D gene is possibly TRBD1 (5 bases). Germline CDR1 SGHRS, CDR2 YFSETQ. The CDR3 runs to 17 residues. The V and J ends lost 4 bases and 5 bases respectively, with 19 bases between them. In nucleotides, the CDR3 is TGCGCCAGCAGCGAGAAACCAGGGATGCTAGATAATTCACCCCTCCACTTT. Residues: CASSEKPGMLDNSPLHF.

In its sample, this clone was seen once. The chain joins TRBV27 to TRBJ2-1, with 12 bases fitting TRBD2. Per germline, CDR1 MNHEY and CDR2 SMNVEV (reference sequence). This CDR3 comprises 15 residues. Trimming cost V 4 bases and J 10 bases; bases outside gene matches: 8. For the CDR3, the DNA is TGTGCCAGCAGTTCCGGCCTAGCGGGGGGGTGGGAGCAGTTCTTC. It encodes CASSSGLAGGWEQFF.

The V call is TRBV9, the J call TRBJ2-7, with D perhaps being TRBD1 or TRBD2 (5 bases each). CDR3 length: 11 residues. With 7 bases removed from V and 2 bases from J, the gap between germline ends came to 7 bases. Per germline, CDR1 SGDLS and CDR2 YYNGEE. The CDR3 sequence: CASGGPYEQYF. The CDR3 DNA reads as TGTGCCAGCGGGGGTCCCTACGAGCAGTACTTC. Supplemented by reference TRBV9 and TRBJ2-7, the full variable domain reads DSGVTQTPKHLITATGQRVTLRCSPRSGDLSVYWYQQSLDQGLQFLIQYYNGEERAKGNILERFSAQQFPDLHSELNLSSLELGDSALYFCASGGPYEQYFGPGTRLTVT.

The chain joins TRBV7-2 to TRBJ2-5; no firm D call. The J call may be faulty, since TRBJ2-7 better matches the DNA end. The CDR3 is 15 amino acids. CDR1 is SGHTA, CDR2 FQGNSA, per germline. As DNA, the CDR3 is TGTGCCAGCAGCTTAGATTGGCAAATCCCCTACGAGCAGTACTTC. Translated, it gives CASSLDWQIPYEQYF.

This clone was seen only once. The J gene is TRBJ2-7, the V gene TRBV6-1; D unresolved. The CDR3 spans 15 residues. V lost 1 base and J 2 bases, leaving 12 bases between the germline ends. Germline CDR1 and CDR2: MNHNS and SASEGT. The CDR3 reads CASSEDTLRAYEQYF. CDR3 nucleotide sequence: TGTGCCAGCAGTGAAGATACCCTCCGGGCCTACGAGCAGTACTTC.

The CDR3 DNA reads TGCGCCAGCAGCCAAGAAATGGGGGGGGCCAGGTCCTACGAGCAGTACTTC. It is translated as CASSQEMGGARSYEQYF. The chain has TRBV4-3 and TRBJ2-7; possible D gene TRBD2, 7 bases. The CDR3 sequence is 17 residues long. The V gene's germline CDR1 is LGHNA and CDR2 YSLEER. Trimming shortened V by 0 bases and J by 1 base, and 16 bases separated the two germline ends.

This clone was seen only a few times. The rearrangement links TRBV9 to TRBJ1-1, with D maybe TRBD1 (6 bases). Germline loops: CDR1 SGDLS, CDR2 YYNGEE. The CDR3 is made up of 12 amino acids. V dropped 4 bases and J dropped 8 bases, with 12 bases sitting between them. The CDR3 DNA is TGTGCCAGCAGCCCATACGACAGGGAAGCTTTCTTT. Residues: CASSPYDREAFF.

This chain links TRBV5-5 with TRBJ1-2, with no clear D. V was pared by 0 bases and J by 3 bases, with 15 bases between. Germline values: CDR1 SGHKS, CDR2 YYEKEE (reference sequence). The CDR3 has 16 residues. CDR3 loop: CASSLVVPHRDYGYTF. The CDR3 nucleotides are TGTGCCAGCAGCTTGGTTGTGCCTCACCGCGACTATGGCTACACCTTC.

This chain uses TRBV5-6 with TRBJ1-2; no clear D. Germline loops: CDR1 SGHDT, CDR2 YYEEEE. The CDR3 sequence is 12 residues long. The germline V and J ends were trimmed by 1 base and 6 bases, with 7 bases remaining between them. The DNA of the CDR3 is TGTGCCAGCAGCTTGCGACGGGATGGCTACACCTTC. Translated: CASSLRRDGYTF.

The J gene is TRBJ2-1, the V gene TRBV27; D gene ambiguous. The CDR3 length is 11 residues. The V end was cut by 5 bases, the J end by 4 bases, with 3 bases between. Germline V CDR1 and CDR2: MNHEY, SMNVEV (reference sequence). CDR3 region: CASSVYNEQFF. For the CDR3, the DNA is TGTGCCAGCAGTGTTTACAATGAGCAGTTCTTC.

The chain employs TRBV5-1 and TRBJ2-7, with 7 bases aligning to TRBD1. J gave up 5 bases and V 4 bases, and 9 bases lay outside the gene matches. Germline assignment: CDR1 SGHRS and CDR2 YFSETQ. The CDR3 is made up of 14 amino acids. This chain's CDR3 is CASSNKTGSHEQYF. CDR3 nucleotide sequence: TGCGCCAGCAGCAACAAGACAGGGTCCCACGAGCAGTACTTC.

V gene TRBV13 combines with J gene TRBJ1-6; 7 nucleotides line up with TRBD1. The CDR3 runs to 15 residues. Germline V CDR1 and CDR2: PRHDT, FYEKMQ (reference sequence). V lost 0 bases, J lost 9 bases, and 5 bases stayed unmatched. The CDR3, as DNA: TGTGCCAGCAGCTTAGGGACAGGGAAAAGTTCACCCCTCCACTTT. Residues: CASSLGTGKSSPLHF.